This T cell receptor (beta chain) came from a study of blood T cell repertoires in COVID-19. Looking at the study overall: The study drew acute and convalescent COVID-19 samples from the United States, Italy and Spain. T cells, B-cell-depleted T cells, or PBMCs supplied cDNA or gDNA.

CDR3 length: 17 amino acids. Germline CDR1 reads MDHEN; CDR2 reads SYDVKM. Trimming cost V 5 bases and J 7 bases, with 24 bases left between them. Assay used: immunoSEQ multiplex PCR; TCRdb lists only in-frame clones, some missing. The table lists some 340,000 clones, about 85% of them singletons. V is TRBV28 and J is TRBJ1-5, with TRBD1 as a possible D gene (5 bases). The clonotype was recovered from a woman between 18 and 29 years old with acute or convalescent COVID-19. The sequencing sample was made of peripheral blood. Here the CDR3 DNA reads TGTGCCAGCAGTCCGCATGAGATAAGGGGCTCCCGCCAGCCCCAGCATTTT. Translated, it gives CASSPHEIRGSRQPQHF.